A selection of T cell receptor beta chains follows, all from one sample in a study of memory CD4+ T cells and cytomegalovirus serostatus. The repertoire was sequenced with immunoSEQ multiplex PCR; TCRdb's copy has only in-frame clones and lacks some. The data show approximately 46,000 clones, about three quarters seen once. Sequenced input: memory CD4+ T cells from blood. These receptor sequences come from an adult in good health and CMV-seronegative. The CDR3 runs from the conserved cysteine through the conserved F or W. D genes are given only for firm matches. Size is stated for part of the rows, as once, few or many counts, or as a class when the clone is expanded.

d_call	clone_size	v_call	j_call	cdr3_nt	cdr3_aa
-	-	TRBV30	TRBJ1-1	TGTGCCTGGAGTAGGAACACTGAAGCTTTCTTT	CAWSRNTEAFF
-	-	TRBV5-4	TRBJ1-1	TGTGCCAGCAGCTCACATGGTGGGGGTGGTACTGAAGCTTTCTTT	CASSSHGGGGTEAFF
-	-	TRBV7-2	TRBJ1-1	TGTGCCACCACGCTTAGGAAGGGGAACACTGAAGCTTTCTTT	CATTLRKGNTEAFF
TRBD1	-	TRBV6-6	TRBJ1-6	TGTGCCAGCAGTTATGGGACAGGGGGTAATTCACCCCTCCACTTT	CASSYGTGGNSPLHF
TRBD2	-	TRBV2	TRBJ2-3	TGTGCCAGCAGTGAACCGACTAGCGGGAGGGCAGATACGCAGTATTTT	CASSEPTSGRADTQYF
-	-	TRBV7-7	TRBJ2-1	TGTGCCAGCAGCCGTACTCCAGGGGACAATGAGCAGTTCTTC	CASSRTPGDNEQFF
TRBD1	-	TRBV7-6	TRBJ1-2	TGTGCCAGCAGCTCCAAAACAGGGGGCTATGGCTACACCTTC	CASSSKTGGYGYTF
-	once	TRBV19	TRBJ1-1	TGTGCCAGTAGTATAAGAGAGATGAACACTGAAGCTTTCTTT	CASSIREMNTEAFF
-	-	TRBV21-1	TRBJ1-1	TGTGCCAGCAGACTCAATATGACCAGGACCCTGAACACTGAAGCTTTCTTT	CASRLNMTRTLNTEAFF
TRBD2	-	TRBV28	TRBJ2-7	TGTGCCAGCAGTCCCACTAGCGGGGGCAGCTCCTACGAGCAGTACTTC	CASSPTSGGSSYEQYF
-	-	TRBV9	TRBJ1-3	TGTGCCAGCAGCGTAGACAGGGATGGAAACACCATATATTTT	CASSVDRDGNTIYF
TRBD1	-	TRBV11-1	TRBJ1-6	TGTGCCAGCAGCTCCGACAGGGGAGAAAATTCACCCCTCCACTTT	CASSSDRGENSPLHF
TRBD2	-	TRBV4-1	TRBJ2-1	TGCGCCAGCAGCCAAGATGTAGCGGGGGGGCCCTATGAGCAGTTCTTC	CASSQDVAGGPYEQFF
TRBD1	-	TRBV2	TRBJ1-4	TGTGCCAGCATGCACAGGGGGGCGGATGAAAAACTGTTTTTT	CASMHRGADEKLFF
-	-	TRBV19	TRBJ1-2	TGTGCCAGTAGTGCTATCCAAGTCAATAGGGGGGACGGCTACACCTTC	CASSAIQVNRGDGYTF